Below are 8 T cell receptor beta chains sequenced from a single sample in a study of T-cell memory formation after mild COVID-19. One entry per CDR3 protein, called by TCRdb with MiXCR from the 5' RACE reads. This sample has more than 75,000 distinct CDR3 sequences; approximately 23% occur once, and the top ten carry approximately 45%. The sample consisted of PBMCs or a T cell subset sorted from them (not recorded which). The receptors come from a man younger than 35 who had mild COVID-19 (a few samples of this study predate the infection). Cell type and time point are not known.

This clonotype was seen at least ten times. The chain uses TRBV19 and TRBJ2-2, with D maybe TRBD1 (6 bases). The CDR3 totals 12 residues. V shed 8 bases and J shed 4 bases, with 8 bases lying between them. Germline loops: CDR1 LNHDA, CDR2 SQIVND (reference sequence). CDR3 sequence: CASWTATGELFF. In DNA form, the CDR3 reads TGTGCCAGTTGGACAGCCACCGGGGAGCTGTTTTTT.

CDR3 loop: CASSLSPGGTEAFF. The CDR3 nucleotides read TGTGCCAGCAGTTTATCTCCAGGGGGCACTGAAGCTTTCTTT. This chain connects TRBV27 to TRBJ1-1, with 7 bases identical to TRBD1. This CDR3 is 14 amino acids long. Germline CDR1 and CDR2: MNHEY and SMNVEV (reference sequence). The junction had 2 bases not matched to a gene; V was cut back by 0 bases and J by 4 bases.

This clonotype was found a few times. The chain employs TRBV7-9 and TRBJ2-7, with 7 positions matching TRBD1. The J segment lost 2 bases and the V segment lost 4 bases, leaving 2 bases of the junction unmatched. Looked up from germline, CDR1 is SEHNR and CDR2 is FQNEAQ (reference sequence). This CDR3 contains 13 residues. CDR3 region: CASSSGQTYEQYV. In DNA, the CDR3 is TGTGCCAGCAGCTCGGGACAGACCTACGAGCAGTACGTC.

J is TRBJ1-1 and V is TRBV27; the match to TRBD1 covers 9 bases. CDR1 is MNHEY and CDR2 is SMNVEV in the germline V gene (reference sequence). This CDR3 has 16 residues. The V and J ends lost 6 bases and 4 bases, in that order; junction bases with no gene match: 12. The CDR3 spells CASSPSGTGRTTEAFF. CDR3 sequence (DNA): TGTGCCAGCAGCCCTTCCGGGACAGGGAGGACCACTGAAGCTTTCTTT.

This clonotype was observed a few times. The genes are TRBV7-8 and TRBJ2-1; no clear D gene. The CDR3 is 13 amino acids. V gave up 2 bases and J gave up 6 bases, with 8 bases separating them. Germline-derived CDR1 and CDR2 are SGHVS and FQNEAQ. The CDR3 is CASSLRPGNEQFF. As DNA, the CDR3 is TGTGCCAGCAGCTTACGGCCGGGCAATGAGCAGTTCTTC.

This clonotype has more than one count but fewer than ten. The chain recombines TRBV4-3 with TRBJ1-4; D is uncertain. The CDR3 extends over 16 amino acids. Trimming stripped 3 bases from V and 7 bases from J, with 18 bases between. The germline V gene has CDR1 LGHNA and CDR2 YSLEER. The CDR3 nucleotides read TGCGCCAGCAGCCAGGCCGGTCCGGGAGGCGGTGAAAAACTGTTTTTT. Translating it yields CASSQAGPGGGEKLFF.

This clonotype was detected once. V and J are TRBV25-1 and TRBJ2-1, with TRBD2 identical over 10 bases. Germline CDR1 is MGHDK and CDR2 is SYGVNS. The CDR3 runs 15 residues. V lost 5 bases and J lost 6; bases outside the gene matches: 7. The chain's CDR3 is CASSSSRLAGNEQFF. CDR3 nucleotide sequence: TGTGCCAGCAGTTCCTCTCGACTAGCGGGCAATGAGCAGTTCTTC.

The chain carries TRBV20-1 and TRBJ1-1; 8 nucleotides align to TRBD1. V shed 1 base and J 5 bases; nucleotides not matched to a gene: 6. This CDR3 comprises 14 residues. CDR1 DFQATT and CDR2 SNEGSKA come from the germline V gene (reference sequence). The CDR3 here is CSARVRGRETEAFF. In DNA, the CDR3 is TGCAGTGCTAGAGTCAGGGGGCGCGAGACTGAAGCTTTCTTT.